This TCR beta chain was recorded in a study of cytomegalovirus exposure and HLA in healthy donors. On the study more broadly: The same platform used for the 600 to 750 first-cohort repertoires was also used for the 120 or so validation repertoires, as a later analysis reported. Study observations and caveats: In a later analysis, first-cohort TCR clusters were found to tend to co-occur in the 130 or so validation repertoires.

Some clones are missing from TCRdb's copy, which holds only in-frame ones; the method was immunoSEQ multiplex PCR. The sample has about 56,000 clones, 85% to 95% seen once. This CDR3 is 11 amino acids long. Germline V gene data show CDR1 as SGHDT and CDR2 as YYEEEE. Trimming removed 4 bases from V and 2 bases from J, with 3 bases in between. There are many counts of this clone. Its antigen is unidentified. This chain joins TRBV5-6 and TRBJ1-2; no clear D. The source material was PBMCs. The receptor was isolated from a man younger than 35 in good health and CMV-seronegative. CDR3 sequence reads: CASSQNYGYTF. The CDR3 DNA is TGTGCCAGCAGCCAAAACTATGGCTACACCTTC. Based on the CDR3 plus reference TRBV5-6 and TRBJ1-2, the full variable domain is DAGVTQSPTHLIKTRGQQVTLRCSPKSGHDTVSWYQQALGQGPQFIFQYYEEEERQRGNFPDRFSGHQFPNYSSELNVNALLLGDSALYLCASSQNYGYTFGSGTRLTVV.